The 6 T cell receptor beta chains reported below all come from one sample, sequenced in a study of blood T cell repertoires in COVID-19. Assay: immunoSEQ multiplex PCR; the TCRdb copy retains only in-frame clones and omits some. This table holds 150,000 or so clones, around 85% found once. Sequencing input: peripheral blood. Every receptor here comes from a man aged 60 to 75 with COVID-19, enrolled during active disease.

V is TRBV7-2 and J is TRBJ2-2, with TRBD1 matching over 8 bases. Germline loops: CDR1 SGHTA, CDR2 FQGNSA. Losses at the gene ends were 5 bases for V and 5 bases for J; bases not matched to a gene: 13. This CDR3 is built from 17 residues. The CDR3 region is CASSHPPGQAITGELFF. The CDR3 DNA reads as TGTGCCAGCAGCCACCCCCCGGGACAGGCCATTACCGGGGAGCTGTTTTTT.

This sequence joins TRBV18 and TRBJ2-5; D is perhaps TRBD2 (5 bases). The CDR3 runs to 15 residues. Between the trimmed V and J ends, which lost 6 bases and 1 base, there was a span of 15 bases. Germline CDR1 KGHSH, CDR2 LQKENI. The CDR3 sequence: CASSPTLGSQETQYF. CDR3 in DNA: TGTGCCAGCTCCCCAACCCTGGGGAGCCAAGAGACCCAGTACTTC. The complete variable domain, with remaining parts taken from reference TRBV18 and TRBJ2-5, reads NAGVMQNPRHLVRRRGQEARLRCSPMKGHSHVYWYRQLPEEGLKFMVYLQKENIIDESGMPKERFSAEFPKEGPSILRIQQVVRGDSAAYFCASSPTLGSQETQYFGPGTRLLVL.

The chain carries TRBV7-3 and TRBJ2-3, with D perhaps matching TRBD2 (5 bases). In germline, CDR1 is SGHTA, CDR2 FQGTGA. Deletions cut 5 bases from V and 2 bases from J, with 14 bases between. The CDR3 runs to 15 residues. The CDR3 is CASSPSRDLTDTQYF. The CDR3 region has the DNA TGTGCCAGCAGCCCCAGCCGGGATCTCACAGATACGCAGTATTTT. Supplemented by reference TRBV7-3 and TRBJ2-3, the full variable domain reads GAGVSQTPSNKVTEKGKYVELRCDPISGHTALYWYRQSLGQGPEFLIYFQGTGAADDSGLPNDRFFAVRPEGSVSTLKIQRTERGDSAVYLCASSPSRDLTDTQYFGPGTRLTVL.

The CDR3 DNA reads as TGTGCCAGCTCACCGGACTTCCTCTCCTACGAGCAGTACTTC. This gives the protein CASSPDFLSYEQYF. V usage is TRBV18 and J usage is TRBJ2-7; D perhaps matches TRBD2 (5 bases). Germline loops: CDR1 KGHSH, CDR2 LQKENI. The CDR3 runs to 14 residues. The V end was cut by 3 bases, the J end by 0 bases, with 9 bases between.

The table lists this clone with a count of one. This sequence joins TRBV19 and TRBJ2-3; TRBD2 matches at 10 bases. Trimming at V came to 2 bases and at J to 3 bases, leaving 5 bases not matched to a gene. Germline V gives CDR1 LNHDA, CDR2 SQIVND (reference sequence). There are 16 residues in the CDR3. CDR3 in DNA: TGTGCCAGTAGTATACATTCGGGACTAGCGACAGATACGCAGTATTTT. Its protein is CASSIHSGLATDTQYF.

The chain employs TRBV2 and TRBJ2-5, with TRBD1 matching 8 bases. The CDR3 length is 14 residues. Germline CDR1 SNHLY, CDR2 FYNNEI. Losses at the gene ends were 4 bases for V and 7 bases for J; bases not matched to a gene: 8. CDR3: CASSVDRAMGTQYF. The DNA for the CDR3 is TGTGCCAGCAGTGTGGACAGGGCGATGGGGACCCAGTACTTC.